Listed here are 23 T cell receptor beta chains from one sample, sequenced in a study of OX40 agonist ivuxolimab in advanced cancers. Using immunoSEQ multiplex PCR, the repertoire was profiled, and TCRdb retains in-frame clones only, with some absent. The data contain fewer than 85,000 clones, 78% of them singletons. The sequencing used CD4+ or CD8+ T cells sorted from blood, collected in a trial of the OX40 agonist ivuxolimab. These receptors were taken from an adult with an advanced solid tumor such as melanoma, head and neck, liver or kidney cancer.

This chain joins TRBV28 and TRBJ1-4; D is perhaps TRBD1 (6 bases). The CDR3 runs 16 residues. CDR1 MDHEN and CDR2 SYDVKM come from the germline V gene. V dropped 4 bases and J dropped 0 bases, with 12 bases sitting between them. CDR3 nucleotides: TGTGCCAGCAGTTCCCCCAGGGGCCCAACTAATGAAAAACTGTTTTTT. Translated, it gives CASSSPRGPTNEKLFF.

The chain combines TRBV7-8 with TRBJ1-5; 8 bases line up with TRBD1. CDR1 and CDR2 (germline): SGHVS, FQNEAQ. V lost 5 bases and J lost 4; bases outside the gene matches: 7. This CDR3 has 15 amino acids. The CDR3 DNA reads as TGTGCCAGCAGCCGATGGACAGGGCCAAATCAGCCCCAGCATTTT. This translates into CASSRWTGPNQPQHF.

CDR3 amino acids: CASRQGTHNEQFF. CDR3 in DNA: TGTGCCAGTCGACAGGGGACCCACAATGAGCAGTTCTTC. This chain connects TRBV19 to TRBJ2-1; TRBD1 matches at 8 bases. This CDR3 comprises 13 residues. Unmatched junction bases numbered 5, after V lost 8 bases and J lost 5 bases. Germline-derived CDR1 and CDR2 are LNHDA and SQIVND (reference sequence). Full variable domain (rest looked up from reference TRBV19 and TRBJ2-1): DGGITQSPKYLFRKEGQNVTLSCEQNLNHDAMYWYRQDPGQGLRLIYYSQIVNDFQKGDIAEGYSVSREKKESFPLTVTSAQKNPTAFYLCASRQGTHNEQFFGPGTRLTVL.

The CDR3 nucleotides are TGTGCCAGCAGCCACCATGGGACGCGTGAGCAGTACTTC. Its translation is CASSHHGTREQYF. This chain joins TRBV11-2 and TRBJ2-7; perhaps D is TRBD1 or TRBD2 (5 bases each). V was cut by 5 bases and J by 7 bases, with 15 bases left in between. The germline V gene encodes CDR1 SGHAT and CDR2 FQNNGV. The CDR3 sequence is 13 residues long.

The table lists this clone with a count of one. J is TRBJ2-7 and V is TRBV4-1; tentatively, D is TRBD1 (6 bases). V was cut by 2 bases and J by 3 bases, with 17 bases left in between. Per the germline V gene, CDR1 is MGHRA and CDR2 is YSYEKL. This CDR3 is 16 amino acids long. For the CDR3, the DNA is TGCGCCAGCAGCCAAAACGCCGGGACATGGGGCTACGAGCAGTACTTC. Protein product: CASSQNAGTWGYEQYF.

V is TRBV5-1 and J is TRBJ1-2, with D unclear. The CDR3 sequence is 13 residues long. V lost 8 bases, J lost 3 bases, and 14 bases lay in between. CDR1 and CDR2 from the germline V gene are SGHRS and YFSETQ. The CDR3 loop reads CASREGGDYGYTF. The CDR3 DNA follows: TGCGCCAGTAGAGAGGGAGGAGACTATGGCTACACCTTC.

The chain joins TRBV6-1 to TRBJ1-2; 7 bases map to TRBD1. Germline V gene lookup returns CDR1 MNHNS and CDR2 SASEGT. V shed 4 bases and J 0 bases; nucleotides not matched to a gene: 2. The CDR3 loop spans 14 amino acids. The CDR3 nucleotides read TGTGCCAGCAGTGTAGGGACAGCTAACTATGGCTACACCTTC. This sequence encodes CASSVGTANYGYTF.

In this sample, this clone turned up a few times. The rearrangement uses TRBV5-5 and TRBJ1-2, with TRBD1 as a possible D gene (5 bases). V lost 0 bases to trimming and J lost 8 bases, with 17 bases between them. Germline-derived CDR1 and CDR2 are SGHKS and YYEKEE (reference sequence). The CDR3 contains 15 residues. The CDR3 DNA sequence: TGTGCCAGCAGCTTGGCAGTTGGCCAGGGTCGCGGCTACACCTTC. Its translation: CASSLAVGQGRGYTF.

The chain carries TRBV4-3 and TRBJ1-2; 8 positions match TRBD1. The ends lost 0 bases at V and 5 bases at J; junction bases unmatched: 8. Germline CDR1 reads LGHNA; CDR2 reads YSLEER. This CDR3 contains 16 residues. In DNA, the CDR3 is TGCGCCAGCAGCCAAGAATCAGGGGGCGAGTGGTATGGCTACACCTTC. Its translation: CASSQESGGEWYGYTF.

This clone was found many times. The chain has TRBV5-1 and TRBJ1-2; 8 nucleotides match TRBD1. The germline V gene encodes CDR1 SGHRS and CDR2 YFSETQ. The CDR3 has 13 residues. With V trimmed by 4 bases and J by 8 bases, 7 bases remained unmatched. CDR3 DNA: TGCGCCAGCAGCGTGGACAGGGTAGGAGGCTACACCTTC. Protein product: CASSVDRVGGYTF.

The chain joins TRBV7-2 to TRBJ2-7; D not certain. Trimming took off 3 bases at V and 3 bases at J, with 9 bases between the two ends. The CDR3 has 13 residues. Germline loops: CDR1 SGHTA, CDR2 FQGNSA. The CDR3 reads CASSLSPYYEQYF. CDR3 coding DNA: TGTGCCAGCAGCTTGTCCCCTTACTACGAGCAGTACTTC.

The chain is built from TRBV15 and TRBJ2-1, with 7 bases matching TRBD2. The CDR3 is 14 amino acids. Germline V gene sequence: CDR1 LNHNV, CDR2 YYDKDF (reference sequence). V trimming: 5 bases; J trimming: 4 bases; junction bases outside the gene matches: 5. The CDR3 nucleotides are TGTGCCACCAGCCCCCTCGGGGGGTACAATGAGCAGTTCTTC. This gives the protein CATSPLGGYNEQFF.

V and J are TRBV27 and TRBJ1-1; no clear D gene. This CDR3 contains 16 residues. Trimming cost V 3 bases and J 1 base, with 15 bases left between them. Germline V gene sequence: CDR1 MNHEY, CDR2 SMNVEV (reference sequence). The CDR3 sequence: CASSLDRRTENTEAFF. DNA of the CDR3: TGTGCCAGCAGTTTGGATCGAAGGACCGAGAACACTGAAGCTTTCTTT.

Concerning this clone itself: Its ends do not fully match the called genes, so a read error is possible. The chain couples TRBV27 to TRBJ2-2, with TRBD2 identical over 13 bases. This CDR3 spans 16 amino acids. Germline loops: CDR1 MNHEY, CDR2 SMNVEV (reference sequence). DNA of the CDR3: TGTGCCGGCAGTCTTACCGGGACTAGCGGGAACGGGGAGCTGTTTTTT. It translates to CAGSLTGTSGNGELFF.

The chain recombines TRBV28 with TRBJ1-4, with D uncertain. CDR1 MDHEN and CDR2 SYDVKM come from the germline V gene. Trimming took off 7 bases at V and 6 bases at J, with 15 bases between the two ends. The CDR3 extends over 14 amino acids. Here the CDR3 reads CASTLSIRYEKLFF. In DNA, the CDR3 is TGTGCCAGCACCCTCAGCATTCGCTATGAAAAACTGTTTTTT.

The sample holds one count of this clone. This sequence joins TRBV18 and TRBJ2-2, with 12 bases aligning to TRBD2. Germline V gene sequence: CDR1 KGHSH, CDR2 LQKENI. V shed 4 bases and J 7 bases; nucleotides not matched to a gene: 7. The CDR3 sequence is 16 residues long. CDR3 residues: CASSRTSGRNGGELFF. As DNA, the CDR3 is TGTGCCAGCTCACGCACTAGCGGGAGGAATGGCGGGGAGCTGTTTTTT.

The gene calls are TRBV7-2 and TRBJ2-7; D gene unclear. The V end lost 3 bases, the J end lost 3 bases, and 9 bases lay between the germline ends. Germline CDR1 SGHTA, CDR2 FQGNSA. The CDR3 is 13 amino acids. The CDR3 loop reads CASSLDGFYEQYF. For the CDR3, the DNA is TGTGCCAGCAGCTTGGACGGTTTCTACGAGCAGTACTTC. The whole variable domain, remainder taken from reference TRBV7-2 and TRBJ2-7, is GAGVSQSPSNKVTEKGKDVELRCDPISGHTALYWYRQSLGQGLEFLIYFQGNSAPDKSGLPSDRFSAERTGGSVSTLTIQRTQQEDSAVYLCASSLDGFYEQYFGPGTRLTVT.

The gene calls are TRBV5-1 and TRBJ1-3, with a possible D match to TRBD1 (5 bases). V dropped 1 base and J dropped 0 bases, with 17 bases sitting between them. Germline lookup yields CDR1 SGHRS and CDR2 YFSETQ. The CDR3 contains 18 residues. CDR3 protein: CASSLRGGQGFSGNTIYF. CDR3 bases: TGCGCCAGCAGCTTGAGGGGTGGTCAGGGCTTCTCTGGAAACACCATATATTTT.

The V and J genes are TRBV6-6 and TRBJ1-1; no clear D gene. The germline V gene encodes CDR1 MNHNY and CDR2 SVGAGI (reference sequence). CDR3 size: 15 residues. Trimming took 8 bases from V and 0 from J, leaving 16 bases between them. The CDR3 loop reads CASCGSISLNTEAFF. CDR3 DNA sequence: TGTGCCAGCTGTGGAAGTATTAGTCTGAACACTGAAGCTTTCTTT.

Regarding this clone: Other DNA sequences within the sample encode an identical CDR3. The rearrangement joins TRBV5-4 to TRBJ2-7; no firm D call. The ends were cut back, 2 bases at V and 7 bases at J, with 10 bases in the middle. In germline, CDR1 is SGHNT, CDR2 YYREEE (reference sequence). The CDR3 totals 12 residues. The CDR3 reads CASSFWLGEQYF. The CDR3 DNA reads TGTGCCAGCAGCTTCTGGCTGGGGGAGCAGTACTTC.

This clone is medium-sized by share. This CDR3 is CASSSGLAGGVGEQYF. In DNA, the CDR3 is TGTGCCAGCAGTTCAGGACTAGCGGGGGGAGTTGGCGAGCAGTACTTC. The chain couples TRBV6-5 to TRBJ2-7; 14 nucleotides agree with TRBD2. V shed 4 bases and J 6 bases; nucleotides not matched to a gene: 8. Germline V gene lookup returns CDR1 MNHEY and CDR2 SVGAGI. The CDR3 totals 16 residues.

This chain links TRBV18 with TRBJ2-2; 7 nucleotides match TRBD2. This CDR3 spans 15 amino acids. V was clipped by 2 bases and J by 5 bases; unmatched bases: 5. Germline V CDR1 and CDR2: KGHSH, LQKENI. The CDR3 region is CASSPWTSVTGELFF. In DNA form, the CDR3 reads TGTGCCAGCTCACCATGGACTAGTGTAACCGGGGAGCTGTTTTTT. The full variable domain, its missing parts supplied by reference TRBV18 and TRBJ2-2, is NAGVMQNPRHLVRRRGQEARLRCSPMKGHSHVYWYRQLPEEGLKFMVYLQKENIIDESGMPKERFSAEFPKEGPSILRIQQVVRGDSAAYFCASSPWTSVTGELFFGEGSRLTVL.

The chain joins TRBV5-6 to TRBJ2-1; TRBD2 agrees at 7 bases. Unmatched junction bases numbered 7, after V lost 6 bases and J lost 1 base. Per the germline V gene, CDR1 is SGHDT and CDR2 is YYEEEE. The CDR3 runs to 15 residues. CDR3 sequence: CASTLGGLSYNEQFF. CDR3 DNA: TGTGCCAGCACCCTCGGGGGGTTATCCTACAATGAGCAGTTCTTC.